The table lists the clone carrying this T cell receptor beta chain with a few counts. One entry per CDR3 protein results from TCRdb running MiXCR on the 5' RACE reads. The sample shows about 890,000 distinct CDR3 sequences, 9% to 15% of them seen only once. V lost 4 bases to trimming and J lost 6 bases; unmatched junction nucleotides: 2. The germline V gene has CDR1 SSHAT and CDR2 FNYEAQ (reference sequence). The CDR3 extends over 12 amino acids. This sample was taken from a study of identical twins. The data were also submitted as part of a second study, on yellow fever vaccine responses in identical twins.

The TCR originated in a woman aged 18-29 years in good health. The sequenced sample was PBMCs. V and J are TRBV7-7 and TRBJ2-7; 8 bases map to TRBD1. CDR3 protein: CASSSDRGEQYF. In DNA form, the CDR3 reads TGTGCCAGCAGCTCCGACAGGGGCGAGCAGTACTTC.